The T cell receptor beta chain described here comes from a study of Ad26.COV2.S vaccination and SARS-CoV-2 variants (dated by TCRdb to about 2021). About the full investigation: Vaccine-arm donors were drawn from COV1001, a multicentre, randomized, double-blind, placebo-controlled phase I-IIa trial of Ad26.COV2.S in healthy adults. The TCR-sequenced set comprised around 30 samples: approximately 20 Ad26.COV2.S vaccine recipients, 5 placebo recipients and 8 SARS-CoV-2 convalescent individuals. Investigators remained blinded to trial group allocation during experiments and outcome assessment. Ad26.COV2.S was administered intramuscularly at a dose of 5x10^10 or 1x10^11 viral particles, either as one shot or as two shots given 56 days apart. Trial participants were randomized into five groups of five: low-dose or high-dose Ad26.COV2.S given once or twice, or placebo on both occasions. Sequencing of the TCRbeta repertoire served to evaluate the specificity and breadth of SARS-CoV-2-reactive T cell receptors following Ad26.COV2.S vaccination. Overall study outcomes, separate from this receptor: According to the authors, total T cell responses may have been underestimated by the TCR breadth and depth analyses. Spike-specific TCR breadth was higher in Ad26.COV2.S recipients than in placebo recipients (P = 0.0014). The study lacked the statistical power to compare responses across vaccine doses or regimens. Comparable non-spike TCR breadth was observed between vaccine and placebo recipients, consistent with only spike being contained in the vaccine. After vaccination, substantial breadth of spike-specific CD8+ and CD4+ T cell responses was reported.

The treatment or condition label on this specimen signifies: around 19 received Ad26.COV2.S at low or high dose, single or two shots; 5 received placebo; per-sample allocation not given. Repertoires of vaccine and placebo recipients were sequenced from samples collected on day 63 after the first injection. Cohort 1b enrolled about two dozen adults aged 18-55 years at a single site in Boston, USA, between 29 July and 7 August 2020. Ad26.COV2.S was a replication-incompetent adenovirus type 26 vector expressing a prefusion-stabilized SARS-CoV-2 spike protein from the original Wuhan strain. The immunoSEQ Assay was the method used to sequence TCRbeta CDR3 regions. After extraction, genomic DNA underwent amplification by bias-controlled multiplex PCR, followed by high-throughput sequencing. The original methods were these. To quantify the absolute abundance of every unique TCRbeta CDR3 region, sequences were collapsed and filtered. Usable DNA was measured by amplifying reference genes present in all nucleated cells, and TCRbeta template counts were normalized to that usable DNA to estimate T cell fraction. Repertoire TCRs were annotated as SARS-CoV-2-specific by exact matching of V gene, CDR3 amino acid sequence and J gene to a known reactive TCR set. The reference SARS-CoV-2 TCR set came from MIRA and was filtered for enrichment in COVID-19-positive ImmuneCODE repertoires, removing public or cross-reactive TCRs. Using the MIRA antigens, annotated TCRs were further analysed by specific ORF or by position within an ORF. Breadth was defined as annotated unique rearrangements over total unique productive rearrangements; depth was the summed frequency of those rearrangements. TCR breadth was compared between groups using two-sided Wilcoxon rank-sum tests. Not all clones reach the TCRdb copy of this immuneACCESS table, which keeps in-frame sequences only. Checked studies attribute under half of the gap to unresolved V genes and leave the rest unexplained. The V and J calls and clone size were taken over from that table, and D and trimming were inferred from the DNA. Recorded for this sample are 400,000 to 450,000 clones; 90% of them occurred a single time. The ten largest clones represent 12% of the sample.

As for this clone: The antigen it recognizes is unknown. No per-base quality is available; no much larger clone lies one base away.

According to the germline V gene, CDR1 reads MDHEN and CDR2 reads SYDVKM. The CDR3 spans 15 residues, from the cysteine through the phenylalanine. Only CDR3 DNA is held: 45 bases, read in frame from base 1. Cut back by 5 bases and 7 bases, the V and J ends lie 18 bases apart. The chain was built from TRBV28 and TRBJ1-5; possibly the D gene is TRBD1, per 6 matching bases. This clonotype was obtained from a person between 18 and 65 years old who received the Ad26.COV2.S COVID-19 vaccine or a placebo. Here the sequenced sample was peripheral blood, taken in a trial of Ad26.COV2.S vaccine versus placebo. CDR3 sequence: CASSVGAIGGQPQHF. The DNA sequence is given as TGTGCCAGCAGTGTCGGAGCAATAGGGGGACAGCCCCAGCATTTT.